Listed below are T cell receptor beta chains from one sample, sequenced in a study of control samples from healthy donors and cancer patients. Repertoires were generated with immunoSEQ multiplex PCR, while TCRdb's copy carries only in-frame clones and drops some. The repertoire includes over 100,000 clones, approximately 90% of them detected once, and about 2.5% sits in the top ten. Sequenced material: blood. The receptors stem from a woman under 30 in good health. CDR3s include the opening cysteine and the closing phenylalanine or tryptophan. D genes are given only for firm matches. Clone size is not always given. Where it is, it says once, few, many or a class for expanded clones.

cdr3_nt	cdr3_aa	clone_size	v_call	j_call	d_call
TGTGCCAGCAGTGACGAAGCGGGGGGACAAGAGACCCAGTACTTC	CASSDEAGGQETQYF	few	TRBV6-4	TRBJ2-5	TRBD2
TGCGCCAGCAGCCCCGGGACAGCTCCATACGAGCAGTACTTC	CASSPGTAPYEQYF	-	TRBV5-1	TRBJ2-7	TRBD1
TGCGCCAGCAGCCAAGGAGCCCAGGGATCTGGAAACACCATATATTTT	CASSQGAQGSGNTIYF	-	TRBV4-1	TRBJ1-3	-
TGCAGCTCGACAGTCCTCACTGAAGCTTTCTTT	CSSTVLTEAFF	-	TRBV29-1	TRBJ1-1	-
TGTGCCACCAGCAGAGATGTACAGGGCCCTGGCTACACCTTC	CATSRDVQGPGYTF	once	TRBV15	TRBJ1-2	-
TGTGCCAGCTCACCGCTCCCGAGCACCTATAATTCACCCCTCCACTTT	CASSPLPSTYNSPLHF	-	TRBV18	TRBJ1-6	-
TGTGCCTGGAGTGGGGGACAGGGGTTGGCAGATACGCAGTATTTT	CAWSGGQGLADTQYF	once	TRBV30	TRBJ2-3	TRBD1
TGTGCCAGCAGTGAAGTAGGAGAATACGAGCAGTACTTC	CASSEVGEYEQYF	-	TRBV6-1	TRBJ2-7	-
TGTGCCAGCAGTTTAATGCTATGGGTGAACACTGAAGCTTTCTTT	CASSLMLWVNTEAFF	-	TRBV28	TRBJ1-1	-
TGTGCCAGCAGTTTATATGGACAGGGATCTGGAAACACCATATATTTT	CASSLYGQGSGNTIYF	-	TRBV28	TRBJ1-3	TRBD1
TGCGCCAGCAGCTTCGGAGGTGGCACCGGGGAGCTGTTTTTT	CASSFGGGTGELFF	-	TRBV5-1	TRBJ2-2	-
TGTGCCAGTGGGGGGATCCAGGGGAACTCTGGAAACACCATATATTTT	CASGGIQGNSGNTIYF	-	TRBV19	TRBJ1-3	-
TGTGCCACCAGTGATTATAGCGGGATTTACACCGGGGAGCTGTTTTTT	CATSDYSGIYTGELFF	-	TRBV24-1	TRBJ2-2	TRBD2
TGCGCCAGCAGCCAAGGTACGCAGGGAGATCAGCCCCAGCATTTT	CASSQGTQGDQPQHF	-	TRBV4-3	TRBJ1-5	-
TGTGCCAGCAGCCAAGTGGGGGACGGAAGCAATGAGCAGTTCTTC	CASSQVGDGSNEQFF	once	TRBV3-1/TRBV3-2	TRBJ2-1	-
TGTGCCAGCAGCTTAGGAAGCAAGGGGGATGAAAAACTGTTTTTT	CASSLGSKGDEKLFF	-	TRBV11-2	TRBJ1-4	-
TGTGCCAGCAGTTTACAGGGAAATCAGCCCCAGCATTTT	CASSLQGNQPQHF	-	TRBV6-5	TRBJ1-5	-
TGTGCCAGCAAGGTGGTGGAGGGCACTGAAGCTTTCTTT	CASKVVEGTEAFF	-	TRBV28	TRBJ1-1	-
TGTGCCAGTGTTGAGTCCGGACAGCACTATGGCTACACCTTC	CASVESGQHYGYTF	-	TRBV28	TRBJ1-2	-
TGCGCCAGCAGCTTGGGCGCTGCGGCTTGGGAGCAGTACTTC	CASSLGAAAWEQYF	-	TRBV5-1	TRBJ2-7	-
TGTGCCAGCAGCTTAACAGGCGTCGCCACTGAAGCTTTCTTT	CASSLTGVATEAFF	-	TRBV14	TRBJ1-1	-
TGTGCCAGCAGTTTGGGGGGATCTGAAGCTTTCTTT	CASSLGGSEAFF	-	TRBV27	TRBJ1-1	-
TGTGCCATAACCGGGACAGGCTCGCCGGAGACCCAGTACTTC	CAITGTGSPETQYF	-	TRBV10-3	TRBJ2-5	TRBD1
TGTGCCTGGAGGTCCTTGGGCGGGAGTGTGAATGAGCAGTTCTTC	CAWRSLGGSVNEQFF	-	TRBV30	TRBJ2-1	TRBD2
TGTGCCAGCAGCTTGTTCCAGAGACTAGCGAAGTACAATGAGCAGTTCTTC	CASSLFQRLAKYNEQFF	-	TRBV5-6	TRBJ2-1	TRBD2
TGTGCCAGCCGGGGGGTTTATAGCAATCAGCCCCAGCATTTT	CASRGVYSNQPQHF	-	TRBV6-5	TRBJ1-5	-
TGTGCCTGGAGAAGCGGGTCCGCCGCAAGTACGCAGTATTTT	CAWRSGSAASTQYF	-	TRBV30	TRBJ2-3	-
TGTGCCAGCAGTTACTCCCGGGGGGCCGACAATGAGCAGTTCTTC	CASSYSRGADNEQFF	-	TRBV6-6	TRBJ2-1	-
TGTGCCATCACGGGGGATCCCTCAAGGGAAAAACTGTTTTTT	CAITGDPSREKLFF	-	TRBV10-3	TRBJ1-4	-
TGTGCCTGGGCCAGGACAGCTGAAGCTTTCTTT	CAWARTAEAFF	few	TRBV30	TRBJ1-1	-
TGTGCCAGCAGCCCCAGGAGCTCCTACGAGCAGTACTTC	CASSPRSSYEQYF	-	TRBV5-4	TRBJ2-7	-
TGTGCCACCAGTGATTTGACAGCTAATCAGCCCCAGCATTTT	CATSDLTANQPQHF	-	TRBV24-1	TRBJ1-5	-
TGTGCCAGCAGCGCCGACTACACCCAAGAGACCCAGTACTTC	CASSADYTQETQYF	-	TRBV9	TRBJ2-5	-
TGTGCCAGCAGTGTTGAGGGGACTGGCACAGATACGCAGTATTTT	CASSVEGTGTDTQYF	-	TRBV6-4	TRBJ2-3	-
TGTGCCAGCAACCCTCTAGATGAAGCTTTCTTT	CASNPLDEAFF	once	TRBV6-5	TRBJ1-1	-
TGTGCCAGCAGCCAAGTAACAGGGGGAAACTATGGCTACACCTTC	CASSQVTGGNYGYTF	-	TRBV4-2	TRBJ1-2	TRBD1
TGTGCCAGCAGCAAAGTTCCCCCGCTCGGGTCCTACAATGAGCAGTTCTTC	CASSKVPPLGSYNEQFF	-	TRBV21-1	TRBJ2-1	-
TGTGCCAGCAGCCCGACAGGGGCAGGAAACACCATATATTTT	CASSPTGAGNTIYF	-	TRBV28	TRBJ1-3	TRBD1
TGTGCCACCAAGAAGGGCAGCAATCAGCCCCAGCATTTT	CATKKGSNQPQHF	-	TRBV2	TRBJ1-5	-
TGTGCCAGCTCCTCTCCGTCCGCGGACTCTGGAAACACCATATATTTT	CASSSPSADSGNTIYF	-	TRBV28	TRBJ1-3	-
TGCGCCAGCAGCCGAGGACTACAAAACTACGAGCAGTACTTC	CASSRGLQNYEQYF	-	TRBV4-1	TRBJ2-7	-
TGTGCCAGCAGCCCGACAGGGGTCGGTCAGCCCCAGCATTTT	CASSPTGVGQPQHF	-	TRBV27	TRBJ1-5	TRBD1
TGTGCCAGCCCGTTACAGGGAACGCCTAATGAAAAACTGTTTTTT	CASPLQGTPNEKLFF	-	TRBV19	TRBJ1-4	-
TGTGCCAGCAGTGCCACAGGGGTGGGTTCACCCCTCCACTTT	CASSATGVGSPLHF	-	TRBV2	TRBJ1-6	TRBD1
TGTGCCAGCAGAACCTCTGGGGCCAACGTCCTGACTTTC	CASRTSGANVLTF	-	TRBV6-5	TRBJ2-6	-